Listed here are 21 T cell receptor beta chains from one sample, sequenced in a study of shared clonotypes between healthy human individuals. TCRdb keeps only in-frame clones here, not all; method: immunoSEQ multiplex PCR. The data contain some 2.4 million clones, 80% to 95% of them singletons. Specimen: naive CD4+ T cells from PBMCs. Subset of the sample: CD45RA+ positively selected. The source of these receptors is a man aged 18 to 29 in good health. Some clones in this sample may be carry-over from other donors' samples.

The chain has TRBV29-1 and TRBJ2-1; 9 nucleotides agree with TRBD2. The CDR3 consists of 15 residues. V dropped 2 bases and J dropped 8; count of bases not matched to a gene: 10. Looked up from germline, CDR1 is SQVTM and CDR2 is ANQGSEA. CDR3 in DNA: TGCAGCGTTGAATTGCTTAGCGGGAGCGGCGATGAGCAGTTCTTC. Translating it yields CSVELLSGSGDEQFF.

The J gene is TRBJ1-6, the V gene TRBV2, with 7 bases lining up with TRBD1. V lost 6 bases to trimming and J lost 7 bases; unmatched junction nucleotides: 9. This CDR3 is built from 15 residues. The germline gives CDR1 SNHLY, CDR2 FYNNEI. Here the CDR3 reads CASRGKGTDNSPLHF. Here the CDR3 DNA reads TGTGCCAGCAGGGGTAAGGGGACAGACAATTCACCCCTCCACTTT.

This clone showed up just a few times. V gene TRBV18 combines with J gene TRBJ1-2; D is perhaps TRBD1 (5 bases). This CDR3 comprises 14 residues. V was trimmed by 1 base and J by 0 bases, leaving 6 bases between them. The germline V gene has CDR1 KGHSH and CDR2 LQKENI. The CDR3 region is CASSPQQANYGYTF. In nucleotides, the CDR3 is TGTGCCAGCTCACCACAACAGGCTAACTATGGCTACACCTTC.

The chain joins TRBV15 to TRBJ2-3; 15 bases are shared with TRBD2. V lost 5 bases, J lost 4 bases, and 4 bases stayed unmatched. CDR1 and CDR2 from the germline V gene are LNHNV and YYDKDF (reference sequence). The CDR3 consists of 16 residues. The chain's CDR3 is CATSGGTSGRSDTQYF. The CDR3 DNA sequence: TGTGCCACCAGCGGAGGGACTAGCGGGAGGTCAGATACGCAGTATTTT. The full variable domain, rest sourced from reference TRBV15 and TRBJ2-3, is DAMVIQNPRYQVTQFGKPVTLSCSQTLNHNVMYWYQQKSSQAPKLLFHYYDKDFNNEADTPDNFQSRRPNTSFCFLDIRSPGLGDTAMYLCATSGGTSGRSDTQYFGPGTRLTVL.

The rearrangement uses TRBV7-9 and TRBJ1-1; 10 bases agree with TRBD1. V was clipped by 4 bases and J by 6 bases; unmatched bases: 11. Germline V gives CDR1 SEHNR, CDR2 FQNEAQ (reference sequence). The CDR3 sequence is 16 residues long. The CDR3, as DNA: TGTGCCAGCAGCTCGATTACGACAGGGGGCGCCCCTGAAGCTTTCTTT. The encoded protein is CASSSITTGGAPEAFF.

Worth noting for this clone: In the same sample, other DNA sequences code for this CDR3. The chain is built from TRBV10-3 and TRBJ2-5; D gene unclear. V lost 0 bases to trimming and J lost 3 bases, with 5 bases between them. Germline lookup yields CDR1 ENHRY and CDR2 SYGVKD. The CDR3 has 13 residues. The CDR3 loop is CAISESGKETQYF. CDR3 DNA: TGTGCCATCAGTGAGTCTGGTAAAGAGACCCAGTACTTC.

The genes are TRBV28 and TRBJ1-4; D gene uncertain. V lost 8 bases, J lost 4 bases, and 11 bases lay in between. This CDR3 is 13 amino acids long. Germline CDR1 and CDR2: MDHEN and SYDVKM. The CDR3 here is CASLWSGNEKLFF. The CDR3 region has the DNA TGTGCCAGCCTTTGGTCCGGTAATGAAAAACTGTTTTTT.

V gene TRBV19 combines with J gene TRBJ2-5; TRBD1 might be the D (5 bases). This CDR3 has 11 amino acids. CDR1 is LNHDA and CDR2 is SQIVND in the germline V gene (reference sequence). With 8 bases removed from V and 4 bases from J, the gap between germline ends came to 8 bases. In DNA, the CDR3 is TGTGCCAGTCCTAGGGGAGAGACCCAGTACTTC. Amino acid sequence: CASPRGETQYF.

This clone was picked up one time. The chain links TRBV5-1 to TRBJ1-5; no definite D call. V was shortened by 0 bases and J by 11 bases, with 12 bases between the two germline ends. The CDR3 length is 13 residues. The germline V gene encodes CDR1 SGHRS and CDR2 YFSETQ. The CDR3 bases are TGCGCCAGCAGCTTGGACGGCCCGGAGACCCAGCATTTT. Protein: CASSLDGPETQHF.

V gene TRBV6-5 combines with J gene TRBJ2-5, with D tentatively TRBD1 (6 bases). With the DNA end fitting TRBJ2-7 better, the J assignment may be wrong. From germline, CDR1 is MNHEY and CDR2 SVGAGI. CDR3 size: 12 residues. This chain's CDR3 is CASRGDTYEQYF. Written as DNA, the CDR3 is TGTGCCAGCAGGGGGGACACCTACGAGCAGTACTTC.

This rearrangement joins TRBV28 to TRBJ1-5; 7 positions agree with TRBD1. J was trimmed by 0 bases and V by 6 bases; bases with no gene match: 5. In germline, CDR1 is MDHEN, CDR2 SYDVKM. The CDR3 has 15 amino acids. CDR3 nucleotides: TGTGCCAGCAGAGATGGACAGGTTAGCAATCAGCCCCAGCATTTT. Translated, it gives CASRDGQVSNQPQHF. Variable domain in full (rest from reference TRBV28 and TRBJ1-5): DVKVTQSSRYLVKRTGEKVFLECVQDMDHENMFWYRQDPGLGLRLIYFSYDVKMKEKGDIPEGYSVSREKKERFSLILESASTNQTSMYLCASRDGQVSNQPQHFGDGTRLSIL.

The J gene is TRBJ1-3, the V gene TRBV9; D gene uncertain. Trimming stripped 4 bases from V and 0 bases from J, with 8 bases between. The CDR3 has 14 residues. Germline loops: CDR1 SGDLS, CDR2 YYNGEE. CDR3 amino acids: CASSLEASGNTIYF. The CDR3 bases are TGTGCCAGCAGCCTGGAGGCCTCTGGAAACACCATATATTTT.

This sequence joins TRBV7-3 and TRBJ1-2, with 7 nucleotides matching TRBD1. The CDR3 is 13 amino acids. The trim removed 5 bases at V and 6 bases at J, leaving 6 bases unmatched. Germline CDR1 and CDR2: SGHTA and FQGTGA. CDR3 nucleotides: TGTGCCAGCAGCCTCGGGACAGAGAATGGCTACACCTTC. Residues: CASSLGTENGYTF.

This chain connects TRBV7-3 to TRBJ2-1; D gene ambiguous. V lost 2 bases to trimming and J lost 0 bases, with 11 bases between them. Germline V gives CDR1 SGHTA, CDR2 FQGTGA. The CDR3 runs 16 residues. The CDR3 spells CASSLVYSSSYNEQFF. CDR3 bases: TGTGCCAGCAGCTTAGTCTATTCGAGCTCCTACAATGAGCAGTTCTTC. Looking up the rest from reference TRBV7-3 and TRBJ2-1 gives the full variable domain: GAGVSQTPSNKVTEKGKYVELRCDPISGHTALYWYRQSLGQGPEFLIYFQGTGAADDSGLPNDRFFAVRPEGSVSTLKIQRTERGDSAVYLCASSLVYSSSYNEQFFGPGTRLTVL.

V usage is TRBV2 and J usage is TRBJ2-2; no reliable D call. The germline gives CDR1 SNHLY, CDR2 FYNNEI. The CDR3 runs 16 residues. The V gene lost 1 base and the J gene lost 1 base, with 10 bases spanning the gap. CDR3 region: CASSEVGPMNTGELFF. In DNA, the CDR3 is TGTGCCAGCAGTGAAGTAGGACCCATGAACACCGGGGAGCTGTTTTTT.

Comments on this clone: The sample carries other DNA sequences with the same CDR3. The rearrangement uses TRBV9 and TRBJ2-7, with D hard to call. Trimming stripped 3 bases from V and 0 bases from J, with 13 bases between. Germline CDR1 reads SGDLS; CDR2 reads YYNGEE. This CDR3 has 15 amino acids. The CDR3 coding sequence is TGTGCCAGCAGCGCTGACGGAACCCCCTCCTACGAGCAGTACTTC. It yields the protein CASSADGTPSYEQYF.

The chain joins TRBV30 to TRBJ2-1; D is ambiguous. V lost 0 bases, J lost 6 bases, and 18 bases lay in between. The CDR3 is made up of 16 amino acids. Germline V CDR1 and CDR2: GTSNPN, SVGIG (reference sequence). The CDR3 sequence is CAWSVLFLTVGNEQFF. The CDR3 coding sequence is TGTGCCTGGAGTGTACTCTTCCTCACGGTAGGCAATGAGCAGTTCTTC.

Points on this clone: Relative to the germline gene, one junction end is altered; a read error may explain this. This chain's CDR3 is CASSEGLAEPPLKNF. The CDR3 nucleotides read TGTGCCAGCAGCGAGGGACTAGCGGAGCCTCCCCTCAAGAACTTC. The J gene is TRBJ2-7, the V gene TRBV9; 11 bases are a match to TRBD2. CDR1 is SGDLS and CDR2 is YYNGEE in the germline V gene. The CDR3 is 15 amino acids.

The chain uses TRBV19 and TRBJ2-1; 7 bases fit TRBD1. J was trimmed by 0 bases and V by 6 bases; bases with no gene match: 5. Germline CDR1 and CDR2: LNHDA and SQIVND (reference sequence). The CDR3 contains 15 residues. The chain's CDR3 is CASRGGPSSYNEQFF. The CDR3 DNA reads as TGTGCCAGTAGAGGGGGCCCGAGCTCCTACAATGAGCAGTTCTTC.

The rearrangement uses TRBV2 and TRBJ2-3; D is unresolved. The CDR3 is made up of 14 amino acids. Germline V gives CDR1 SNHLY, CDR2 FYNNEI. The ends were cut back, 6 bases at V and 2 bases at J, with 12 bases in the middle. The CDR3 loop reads CASRGYRNTDTQYF. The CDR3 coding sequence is TGTGCCAGCAGGGGTTATCGGAACACAGATACGCAGTATTTT.

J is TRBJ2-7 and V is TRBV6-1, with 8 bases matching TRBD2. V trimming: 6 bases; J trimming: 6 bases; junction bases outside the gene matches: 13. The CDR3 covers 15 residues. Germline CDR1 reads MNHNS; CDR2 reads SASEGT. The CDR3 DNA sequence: TGTGCCAGCAGGACTGCCGGGACTAGACTTAGCGAGCAGTACTTC. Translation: CASRTAGTRLSEQYF.